The 26 T cell receptor beta chains below were found in one sample sequenced in a study of blood T cell repertoires in COVID-19. Clones were sequenced by immunoSEQ multiplex PCR, and TCRdb holds only the in-frame ones, with some missing. This sample has about 210,000 clones, with about four fifths found just once. The sample comprised peripheral blood. Receptors originate from a woman aged 45 to 65 with active or convalescent COVID-19.

This clone was counted a few times. The rearrangement uses TRBV28 and TRBJ1-2; a possible D gene is TRBD1 (6 bases). V was pared by 6 bases and J by 1 base, with 12 bases between. The CDR3 covers 14 residues. Germline values: CDR1 MDHEN, CDR2 SYDVKM. DNA of the CDR3: TGTGCCAGCAGCTCTGGACAGATTAACTATGGCTACACCTTC. It yields the protein CASSSGQINYGYTF.

The chain is built from TRBV28 and TRBJ1-5; the D gene is possibly TRBD1 (5 bases). This CDR3 is built from 16 residues. The V end was cut by 4 bases, the J end by 5 bases, with 18 bases between. In germline, CDR1 is MDHEN, CDR2 SYDVKM. Here the CDR3 reads CASSSGGASPYQPQHF. In DNA form, the CDR3 reads TGTGCCAGCAGTTCCGGCGGGGCGAGCCCGTATCAGCCCCAGCATTTT.

The chain has TRBV5-1 and TRBJ2-2; a weak D match, TRBD2 (6 bases). The CDR3 is 17 amino acids. V was pared by 3 bases and J by 0 bases, with 15 bases between. Germline V lookup: CDR1 SGHRS, CDR2 YFSETQ. CDR3 sequence: CASSSNRWGANTGELFF. DNA of the CDR3: TGCGCCAGCAGCTCGAACCGGTGGGGGGCGAACACCGGGGAGCTGTTTTTT.

This clone was seen just once. This chain uses TRBV6-5 with TRBJ1-5; 7 bases are a match to TRBD1. There are 14 residues in the CDR3. Trimming at V came to 11 bases and at J to 0 bases, leaving 7 bases not matched to a gene. CDR1 is MNHEY and CDR2 is SVGAGI in the germline V gene. The CDR3 loop reads CAGDRVISNQPQHF. In DNA form, the CDR3 reads TGTGCCGGCGACAGGGTTATTAGCAATCAGCCCCAGCATTTT.

The rearrangement links TRBV19 to TRBJ1-1; 9 nucleotides line up with TRBD1. Trimming cost V 11 bases and J 5 bases; bases outside gene matches: 12. This CDR3 has 14 residues. Germline CDR1 reads LNHDA; CDR2 reads SQIVND (reference sequence). CDR3 bases: TGTGCCTTCTTTGAGGGACAGGGCGGTACTGAAGCTTTCTTT. This translates into CAFFEGQGGTEAFF.

This clone was recorded many times. The chain employs TRBV7-9 and TRBJ1-5, with D uncertain. V was shortened by 3 bases and J by 6 bases, with 6 bases between the two germline ends. The CDR3 totals 12 residues. Germline-derived CDR1 and CDR2 are SEHNR and FQNEAQ (reference sequence). CDR3 nucleotides: TGTGCCAGCAGCTTTAGGAGTCAGCCCCAGCATTTT. Its translation: CASSFRSQPQHF.

The CDR3, as DNA: TGTGCCACCAGCCGACTAGCGGGAGGAAGTGGGGCCAACGTCCTGACTTTC. This translates into CATSRLAGGSGANVLTF. The genes are TRBV15 and TRBJ2-6, with 13 nucleotides matching TRBD2. Germline values: CDR1 LNHNV, CDR2 YYDKDF (reference sequence). V was clipped by 5 bases and J by 3 bases; unmatched bases: 4. CDR3 length equals 17 residues.

V is TRBV11-2 and J is TRBJ1-5; 8 bases agree with TRBD1. This CDR3 comprises 15 residues. V lost 5 bases, J lost 2 bases, and 5 bases stayed unmatched. Germline CDR1 SGHAT, CDR2 FQNNGV. The CDR3 reads CASSQQGEGNQPQHF. The CDR3 DNA is TGTGCCAGCAGCCAACAGGGGGAAGGCAATCAGCCCCAGCATTTT.

V and J are TRBV19 and TRBJ1-2; D is unclear. The germline V and J ends were trimmed by 5 bases and 7 bases, with 17 bases remaining between them. This CDR3 comprises 14 residues. CDR1 LNHDA and CDR2 SQIVND come from the germline V gene (reference sequence). The CDR3 protein is CASSLFNSGRGYTF. The CDR3 coding sequence is TGTGCCAGTAGTCTCTTCAACTCGGGTCGTGGCTACACCTTC.

The rearrangement joins TRBV5-1 to TRBJ2-7; 10 bases are shared with TRBD1. CDR3 length equals 14 residues. Trimming took 4 bases from V and 4 from J; bases not matched to a gene: 5. Germline V gene data show CDR1 as SGHRS and CDR2 as YFSETQ. In DNA form, the CDR3 reads TGCGCCAGCAGCCCAGGACAGGGGGTGTACGAGCAGTACGTC. Its protein product is CASSPGQGVYEQYV.

This chain uses TRBV12-3 or TRBV12-4 with TRBJ1-2; D is undetermined. V was clipped by 4 bases and J by 1 base, with 7 bases between them. This CDR3 contains 13 residues. CDR3 amino acids: CASSWHSNYGYTF. The CDR3 nucleotides are TGTGCCAGCAGTTGGCACAGTAACTATGGCTACACCTTC.

Many counts were recorded for this clone. V usage is TRBV14 and J usage is TRBJ1-1; a possible D gene is TRBD1 (6 bases). The length of the CDR3 is 15 residues. The germline V and J ends were trimmed by 0 bases and 5 bases, with 13 bases remaining between them. Germline V gives CDR1 SGHDN, CDR2 FVKESK. Written as DNA, the CDR3 is TGTGCCAGCAGCCAAGATCTGGGGGCTATGACTGAAGCTTTCTTT. Translated: CASSQDLGAMTEAFF.

The gene calls are TRBV5-1 and TRBJ2-7, with 8 bases lining up with TRBD1. The CDR3 totals 14 residues. Trimming cost V 3 bases and J 5 bases; bases outside gene matches: 7. Germline V gene sequence: CDR1 SGHRS, CDR2 YFSETQ. The CDR3 loop is CASSSRTGKDEQYF. DNA for the CDR3: TGCGCCAGCAGCTCTCGGACAGGGAAGGACGAGCAGTACTTC.

This clone has more than one count but fewer than ten. The chain employs TRBV29-1 and TRBJ1-1; D might be TRBD1 (6 bases). The CDR3 contains 13 residues. The germline gives CDR1 SQVTM, CDR2 ANQGSEA. Trimming shortened V by 4 bases and J by 0 bases, and 9 bases separated the two germline ends. The CDR3 is CSVGRGLNTEAFF. The CDR3 DNA follows: TGCAGCGTTGGAAGGGGGTTGAACACTGAAGCTTTCTTT.

The chain recombines TRBV6-5 with TRBJ1-1; a possible D gene is TRBD1 (6 bases). The length of the CDR3 is 13 residues. V was pared by 2 bases and J by 9 bases, with 13 bases between. Per germline, CDR1 MNHEY and CDR2 SVGAGI. The CDR3 DNA follows: TGTGCCAGCAGTTACCGCCACAGGGAAAAAGCTTTCTTT. This codes for CASSYRHREKAFF.

The chain employs TRBV6-5 and TRBJ2-5; D is perhaps TRBD1 (5 bases). Germline V CDR1 and CDR2: MNHEY, SVGAGI. The CDR3 length is 13 residues. V was shortened by 6 bases and J by 5 bases, with 13 bases between the two germline ends. This CDR3 is CASSSVRAETQYF. CDR3 bases: TGTGCCAGCAGCTCGGTCAGGGCGGAGACCCAGTACTTC.

A few counts support this clone. The J gene is TRBJ1-2, the V gene TRBV15, with D tentatively TRBD1 (5 bases). This CDR3 region has 15 residues. Trimming took off 0 bases at V and 5 bases at J, with 13 bases between the two ends. CDR1 and CDR2 (germline): LNHNV, YYDKDF (reference sequence). The CDR3 region has the DNA TGTGCCACCAGCAGAGATCTTCAGGGAATATATGGCTACACCTTC. Translation: CATSRDLQGIYGYTF.

CDR3: CASSLAGQGIEKLFF. The CDR3 DNA reads TGCGCCAGCAGCTTGGCCGGGCAGGGTATTGAAAAACTGTTTTTT. This rearrangement joins TRBV5-1 to TRBJ1-4; a weak D match, TRBD1 (5 bases). Germline loops: CDR1 SGHRS, CDR2 YFSETQ. V lost 0 bases, J lost 7 bases, and 13 bases lay in between. The length of the CDR3 is 15 residues.

The V gene is TRBV2, the J gene TRBJ1-4, with TRBD1 as a possible D gene (5 bases). The CDR3 has 11 residues. The germline CDR1 and CDR2 sequences are SNHLY and FYNNEI. Deletions cut 6 bases from V and 14 bases from J, with 13 bases between. CDR3 nucleotide sequence: TGTGCCAGCAGGGAGAGGGGAGGGCTGTTTTTT. This translates into CASRERGGLFF. Full variable domain (remainder filled in from reference TRBV2 and TRBJ1-4): EPEVTQTPSHQVTQMGQEVILRCVPISNHLYFYWYRQILGQKVEFLVSFYNNEISEKSEIFDDQFSVERPDGSNFTLKIRSTKLEDSAMYFCASRERGGLFFGSGTQLSVL.

The V and J genes are TRBV27 and TRBJ1-2, with D unclear. Trimming shortened V by 5 bases and J by 7 bases, and 14 bases separated the two germline ends. Germline V CDR1 and CDR2: MNHEY, SMNVEV (reference sequence). This CDR3 comprises 13 residues. The CDR3, as DNA: TGTGCCAGCAGTCCTGCCCCGAGGGCTGGCTACACCTTC. Its protein is CASSPAPRAGYTF.

The chain uses TRBV3-1 (or the pseudogene TRBV3-2) and TRBJ2-7; D not certain. Germline V CDR1 and CDR2: LGHDT, YNNKEL (reference sequence). CDR3 length equals 12 residues. Trimming stripped 3 bases from V and 3 bases from J, with 6 bases between. CDR3 in amino acids: CASSQSSYEQYF. In DNA form, the CDR3 reads TGTGCCAGCAGCCAGTCTAGCTACGAGCAGTACTTC.

This clone has more than one count but fewer than ten. The V gene is TRBV5-1, the J gene TRBJ1-2; 9 nucleotides align to TRBD1. This CDR3 is 16 amino acids long. Trimming cost V 4 bases and J 2 bases; bases outside gene matches: 9. The V gene's germline CDR1 is SGHRS and CDR2 YFSETQ. CDR3 sequence: CASSRPGTGKNYGYTF. The CDR3 bases are TGCGCCAGCAGCCGTCCCGGGACAGGGAAGAACTATGGCTACACCTTC. The complete variable domain, with remaining parts taken from reference TRBV5-1 and TRBJ1-2, reads KAGVTQTPRYLIKTRGQQVTLSCSPISGHRSVSWYQQTPGQGLQFLFEYFSETQRNKGNFPGRFSGRQFSNSRSEMNVSTLELGDSALYLCASSRPGTGKNYGYTFGSGTRLTVV.

This clone showed up just a few times. J is TRBJ2-4 and V is TRBV28; 8 bases fit TRBD1. The ends lost 4 bases at V and 10 bases at J; junction bases unmatched: 12. The CDR3 runs 15 residues. The germline V gene has CDR1 MDHEN and CDR2 SYDVKM. This CDR3 is CASSSRDRPDPIQYF. CDR3 coding DNA: TGTGCCAGCAGTTCCCGGGACAGGCCGGATCCAATTCAGTACTTC.

The rearrangement links TRBV9 to TRBJ1-5; 9 positions agree with TRBD1. There are 14 residues in the CDR3. The V gene's germline CDR1 is SGDLS and CDR2 YYNGEE. J was trimmed by 7 bases and V by 4 bases; bases with no gene match: 6. CDR3 DNA sequence: TGTGCCAGCAGCTTGGACAGGGGTGACCAGCCCCAGCATTTT. This encodes CASSLDRGDQPQHF.

The gene calls are TRBV3-1 (or the pseudogene TRBV3-2) and TRBJ2-7; 8 nucleotides align to TRBD1. Germline-derived CDR1 and CDR2 are LGHDT and YNNKEL (reference sequence). This CDR3 comprises 13 residues. Trimming cost V 4 bases and J 4 bases; bases outside gene matches: 3. CDR3 loop: CASSPGQGYEQYV. DNA of the CDR3: TGTGCCAGCAGCCCAGGACAGGGTTACGAGCAGTACGTC.

This clone was seen a few times. This chain joins TRBV5-6 and TRBJ1-5; D is perhaps TRBD1 (6 bases). The CDR3 has 17 amino acids. Germline V gene lookup returns CDR1 SGHDT and CDR2 YYEEEE. The ends were cut back, 3 bases at V and 0 bases at J, with 16 bases in the middle. The CDR3 bases are TGTGCCAGCAGCTACAGAACAGGGATTAGTAGCAATCAGCCCCAGCATTTT. Its translation: CASSYRTGISSNQPQHF.